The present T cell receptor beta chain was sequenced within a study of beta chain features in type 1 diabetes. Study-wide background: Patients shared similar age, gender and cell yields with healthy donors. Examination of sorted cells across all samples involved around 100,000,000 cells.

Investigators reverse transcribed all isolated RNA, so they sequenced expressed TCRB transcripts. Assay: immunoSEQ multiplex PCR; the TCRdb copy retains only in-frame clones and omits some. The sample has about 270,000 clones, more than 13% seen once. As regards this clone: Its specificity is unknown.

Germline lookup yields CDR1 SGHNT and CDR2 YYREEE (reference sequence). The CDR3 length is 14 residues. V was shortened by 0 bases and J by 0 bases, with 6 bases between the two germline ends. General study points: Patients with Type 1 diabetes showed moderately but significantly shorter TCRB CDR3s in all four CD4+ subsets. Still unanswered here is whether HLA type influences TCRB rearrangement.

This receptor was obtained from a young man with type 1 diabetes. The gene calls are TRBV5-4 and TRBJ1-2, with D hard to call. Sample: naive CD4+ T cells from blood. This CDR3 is CASSLEYSNYGYTF. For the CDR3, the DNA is TGTGCCAGCAGCTTGGAATACTCTAACTATGGCTACACCTTC. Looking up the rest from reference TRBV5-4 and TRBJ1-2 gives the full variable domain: ETGVTQSPTHLIKTRGQQVTLRCSSQSGHNTVSWYQQALGQGPQFIFQYYREEENGRGNFPPRFSGLQFPNYSSELNVNALELDDSALYLCASSLEYSNYGYTFGSGTRLTVV.